These T cell receptor beta chains were read from a single sample in a study of PD-1 blockade in mismatch repair-deficient tumors. TCRdb's table, derived via immunoSEQ multiplex PCR, lists solely in-frame clones and lacks some. The data contain approximately 80,000 clones, roughly 80% of them singletons. Sequencing used peripheral blood, obtained 44 weeks after starting pembrolizumab. Receptors originate from an adult with mismatch repair-deficient cancer. Each CDR3 is given with its conserved first and last residue. The D gene is left open where the match is weak. Rows may omit the clone size; those that give it use once, few, many or a size class.

V,D,J,size,length,DNA,CDR3
TRBV5-6,.,TRBJ2-5,.,13,TGTGCCAGCAGCTTGGTCCCGCAGGAGACCCAGTACTTC,CASSLVPQETQYF
TRBV27,TRBD2,TRBJ2-1,.,18,TGTGCCAGCAGTTTATCTATGCGCGGGAGGAACTCCTACAATGAGCAGTTCTTC,CASSLSMRGRNSYNEQFF
TRBV10-3,.,TRBJ2-5,.,13,TGTGCCATCAACTCTGAGACGCAAGAGACCCAGTACTTC,CAINSETQETQYF
TRBV6-5,.,TRBJ2-7,.,12,TGTGCCAGCAGTGTCCGGGGCTACGAGCAGTACTTC,CASSVRGYEQYF
TRBV13,TRBD2,TRBJ2-3,.,16,TGTGCCAGCAGCCCAGCTGTGGCGGGAGGGCCAGATACGCAGTATTTT,CASSPAVAGGPDTQYF
TRBV5-1,TRBD2,TRBJ2-3,few,15,TGCGCCAGCAGCCCGGCACTAGCGTACACAGATACGCAGTATTTT,CASSPALAYTDTQYF
TRBV7-2,.,TRBJ1-1,.,16,TGTGCCAGCAGCTTAGTTGTAATAGGAACTGGGACTGAAGCTTTCTTT,CASSLVVIGTGTEAFF
TRBV6-4,.,TRBJ2-3,.,13,TGTGCCAGCGGACCGGGTCGCACAGATACGCAGTATTTT,CASGPGRTDTQYF
TRBV6-6,.,TRBJ2-2,.,13,TGTGCCAGCAGGCGGGGAAACACCGGGGAGCTGTTTTTT,CASRRGNTGELFF
TRBV30,TRBD2,TRBJ2-1,.,15,TGTGCCTGGAGTGTACCGACTAGCGGGAAGTTTTATCAGTTCTTC,CAWSVPTSGKFYQFF
TRBV4-1,TRBD1,TRBJ2-1,.,16,TGCGCCAGCAGCCGCCCCGGGACAGGAGTCTACAATGAGCAGTTCTTC,CASSRPGTGVYNEQFF
TRBV19,TRBD2,TRBJ2-2,.,15,TGTGCCAGTAGTATAGGCGGTAGCGGGACCGGGGAGCTGTTTTTT,CASSIGGSGTGELFF
TRBV11-2,.,TRBJ1-1,once,13,TGTGCCAGCAGCTTATTGCCGAACTATGAAGCTTTCTTT,CASSLLPNYEAFF
TRBV19,.,TRBJ1-3,.,14,TGTGCCAGTCGAGGGGCAGGCCGGGCAAACACCATATATTTT,CASRGAGRANTIYF
TRBV29-1,.,TRBJ2-7,.,13,TGCATCAGAACAGGTAACCTTTGGGACGAGCAGTACTTC,CIRTGNLWDEQYF
TRBV6-1,.,TRBJ2-1,.,13,TGTGCCAGCAGTGAAGGGGGTAGAGGGGGGCAGTTCTTC,CASSEGGRGGQFF
TRBV7-8,.,TRBJ2-1,once,16,TGTGCCAGCAGCCCCGAGGTATGGGGTAGCGGACCTGAGCAGTTCTTC,CASSPEVWGSGPEQFF
TRBV7-3,TRBD1,TRBJ2-7,.,15,TGTGCCAGCAGCTCAGAACCGGGACAGGGGTACGAGCAGTACTTC,CASSSEPGQGYEQYF
TRBV4-3,.,TRBJ2-1,.,18,TGCGCCAGCAGCCAAGATAGGGGGGGGACATGGCGCTACAATGAGCAGTTCTTC,CASSQDRGGTWRYNEQFF
TRBV11-1,TRBD1,TRBJ1-1,.,14,TGTGCCAGCAGCTGGGGACAGGGGATGGGTGAAGCTTTCTTT,CASSWGQGMGEAFF
TRBV7-9,.,TRBJ2-1,few,15,TGTGCCAGCAGCCAAAGCTCCTATAAGGACAATGAGCAGTTCTTC,CASSQSSYKDNEQFF
TRBV29-1,TRBD1,TRBJ2-7,.,12,TGCAGCGCACATTACACAGGGGACGAGCAGTACTTC,CSAHYTGDEQYF
TRBV5-4,.,TRBJ2-7,.,13,TGTGCCAGCAGCCCCAGACAGGGAGGCGAGCAGTACTTC,CASSPRQGGEQYF
TRBV5-1,.,TRBJ1-1,.,13,TGCGCCAGCAGCTTGCCGGGGAACACTGAAGCTTTCTTT,CASSLPGNTEAFF
TRBV6-1,TRBD1,TRBJ2-6,.,15,TGTGCCAGCAGTACCGGACAGGCGGGGGCCAACGTCCTGACTTTC,CASSTGQAGANVLTF
TRBV6-6,.,TRBJ1-2,few,11,TGTGCCAGCAGTTACAGTTATGGCTACACCTTC,CASSYSYGYTF
TRBV6-1,TRBD2,TRBJ2-7,.,17,TGTGCCAGCAGTGGAACTTTAGGCTTAGCGGGCGGATACGAGCAGTACTTC,CASSGTLGLAGGYEQYF
TRBV7-2,TRBD1,TRBJ2-3,.,15,TGTGCCAGCAGCCCTAGGGACAGCCCCACAGATACGCAGTATTTT,CASSPRDSPTDTQYF
TRBV29-1,.,TRBJ2-1,.,13,TGCAGCGTGAGGGAGGCAGGGGAGGGTGAGCAGTTCTTC,CSVREAGEGEQFF
TRBV7-3,TRBD2,TRBJ2-1,.,16,TGTGCCAGCAGCTCTCGGACTAGCGGGGGCTACAATGAGCAGTTCTTC,CASSSRTSGGYNEQFF
TRBV25-1,TRBD1,TRBJ2-5,.,17,TGTGCCAGCAGTGAATATCCGGGGACAGGGGGCGCGGAGACCCAGTACTTC,CASSEYPGTGGAETQYF
TRBV2,.,TRBJ1-5,few,15,TGTGCCAGCAGTGAATTGGGGTCAACCTATCAGCCCCAGCATTTT,CASSELGSTYQPQHF
TRBV7-8,.,TRBJ2-3,.,16,TGTGCCAGCAGCACCGACGGGGGTGCCGGGCCAGATACGCAGTATTTT,CASSTDGGAGPDTQYF
TRBV6-5,TRBD1,TRBJ1-1,.,15,TGTGCCAGCAGTTACTCTGGGGACAGGAACACTGAAGCTTTCTTT,CASSYSGDRNTEAFF
TRBV6-5,TRBD1,TRBJ2-7,.,14,TGTGCCAGCAGTCGCCTCCCGGACAGGGTCGAGCAGTACTTC,CASSRLPDRVEQYF
TRBV14,.,TRBJ2-1,.,14,TGTGCCAGCAGCCCCCGCAGGGGGGGCGAGGAGCAGTTCTTC,CASSPRRGGEEQFF
TRBV2,.,TRBJ1-1,.,15,TGTGCCAGCAGTGTTACGACAGGTAGCAACACTGAAGCTTTCTTT,CASSVTTGSNTEAFF
TRBV5-4,.,TRBJ1-4,.,13,TGTGCCAGCAGCTTGTTCATTAATGAAAAACTGTTTTTT,CASSLFINEKLFF